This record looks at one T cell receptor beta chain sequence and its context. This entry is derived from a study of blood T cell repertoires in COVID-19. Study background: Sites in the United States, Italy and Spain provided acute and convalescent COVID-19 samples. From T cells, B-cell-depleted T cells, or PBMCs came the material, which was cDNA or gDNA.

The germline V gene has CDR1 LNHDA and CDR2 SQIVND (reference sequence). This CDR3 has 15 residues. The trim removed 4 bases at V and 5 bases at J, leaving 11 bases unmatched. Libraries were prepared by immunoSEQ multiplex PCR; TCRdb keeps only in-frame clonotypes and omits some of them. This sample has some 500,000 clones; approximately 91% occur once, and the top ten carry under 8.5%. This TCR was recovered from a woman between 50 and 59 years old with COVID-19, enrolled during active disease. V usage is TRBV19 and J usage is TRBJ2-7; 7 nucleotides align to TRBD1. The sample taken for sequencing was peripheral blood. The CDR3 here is CASSNPRQGIDEQYF. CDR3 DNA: TGTGCCAGTAGTAATCCGAGACAGGGAATAGACGAGCAGTACTTC.